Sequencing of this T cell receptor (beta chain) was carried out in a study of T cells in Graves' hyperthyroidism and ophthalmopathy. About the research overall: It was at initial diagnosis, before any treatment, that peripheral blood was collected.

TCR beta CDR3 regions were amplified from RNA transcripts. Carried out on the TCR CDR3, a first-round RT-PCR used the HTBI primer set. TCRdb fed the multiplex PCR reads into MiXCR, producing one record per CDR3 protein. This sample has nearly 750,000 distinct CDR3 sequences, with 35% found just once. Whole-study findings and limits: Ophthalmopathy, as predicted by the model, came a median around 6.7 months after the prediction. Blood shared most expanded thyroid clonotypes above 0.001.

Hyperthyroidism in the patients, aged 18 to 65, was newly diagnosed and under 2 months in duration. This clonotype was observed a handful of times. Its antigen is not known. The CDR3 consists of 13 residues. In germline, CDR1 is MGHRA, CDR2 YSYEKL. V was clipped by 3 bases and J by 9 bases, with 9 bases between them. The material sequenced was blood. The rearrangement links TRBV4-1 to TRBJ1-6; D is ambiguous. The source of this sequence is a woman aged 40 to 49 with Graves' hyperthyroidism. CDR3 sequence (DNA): TGCGCCAGCAGCCAGTCCTCCGGTTCACCCCTCCACTTT. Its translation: CASSQSSGSPLHF.